The 17 T cell receptor beta chains presented below share a single source sample, sequenced in a study of T cell repertoires in cytomegalovirus infection (dated by TCRdb to about 2019). This sample was sequenced with an Illumina HiSeq 1500. The public reads were run again by TCRdb, first through fastp at Q25 and then through MiXCR, and only productive beta chains were kept. Here each entry gathers all rows of one CDR3 protein and keeps the most common genes and DNA. The sample yields 160,000 or so distinct CDR3 sequences; over 15% were counted once. Roughly a sixth of the sample is held by the ten biggest clonotypes. The sample consisted of CD8+ T cells from PBMCs. The receptors originated from a human donor in good health (CMV status not recorded). Some clones in this sample may be carry-over from other donors' samples.

This rearrangement joins TRBV27 to TRBJ2-3, with D perhaps given as TRBD1 or TRBD2 (5 bases each). V lost 7 bases and J 6 bases, leaving 14 bases between the germline ends. The CDR3 sequence is 13 residues long. Germline V gives CDR1 MNHEY, CDR2 SMNVEV (reference sequence). As DNA, the CDR3 is TGTGCCAGCAAGACAGAGGGTACGGATACGCAGTATTTT. Translated: CASKTEGTDTQYF.

Only a few counts were recorded for this clonotype. This chain links TRBV20-1 with TRBJ2-3, with a weak D call TRBD1 (5 bases). The V end lost 6 bases, the J end lost 0 bases, and 16 bases lay between the germline ends. Germline lookup yields CDR1 DFQATT and CDR2 SNEGSKA (reference sequence). This CDR3 contains 15 residues. The CDR3 DNA reads as TGCAGTGCCACCGACAGAAGCTCTAGCACAGATACGCAGTATTTT. Translating gives CSATDRSSSTDTQYF.

V and J are TRBV13 and TRBJ2-7; no clear D. Trimming cost V 3 bases and J 3 bases, with 15 bases left between them. CDR3 length: 15 amino acids. CDR1 is PRHDT and CDR2 is FYEKMQ in the germline V gene (reference sequence). For the CDR3, the DNA is TGTGCCAGCAGCTTTTCGGCATCCAAGGACTACGAGCAGTACTTC. Translation: CASSFSASKDYEQYF.

The rearrangement uses TRBV7-3 and TRBJ2-1; D may be TRBD1 (6 bases). The germline gives CDR1 SGHTA, CDR2 FQGTGA. CDR3 length: 17 amino acids. The germline V and J ends were trimmed by 5 bases and 4 bases, with 21 bases remaining between them. CDR3 DNA sequence: TGTGCCAGCAGCCCCACCCCAACCCGGACAGTTTACAATGAGCAGTTCTTC. Translated, it gives CASSPTPTRTVYNEQFF.

There are a few counts of this clonotype. The chain couples TRBV7-8 to TRBJ1-1; D gene unclear. V lost 1 base and J lost 8, with 14 bases in between. The CDR3 has 14 residues. In germline, CDR1 is SGHVS, CDR2 FQNEAQ. CDR3 residues: CASSLGPRILEAFF. The DNA for the CDR3 is TGTGCCAGCAGCTTAGGTCCCCGAATATTGGAAGCTTTCTTT.

The gene calls are TRBV7-9 and TRBJ1-1; 7 bases line up with TRBD1. V shed 4 bases and J 2 bases; nucleotides not matched to a gene: 7. Germline CDR1 is SEHNR and CDR2 is FQNEAQ (reference sequence). This CDR3 comprises 15 residues. DNA of the CDR3: TGTGCCAGCAGCTATCCCGGGACAGTAAACACTGAAGCTTTCTTT. It encodes CASSYPGTVNTEAFF.

This clonotype was observed a handful of times. The chain uses TRBV7-9 and TRBJ1-1; the D gene is possibly TRBD1 (6 bases). The CDR3 sequence is 16 residues long. V was shortened by 5 bases and J by 2 bases, with 18 bases between the two germline ends. CDR1 and CDR2 (germline): SEHNR, FQNEAQ (reference sequence). The CDR3 is CASSTYLLDRNTEAFF. DNA of the CDR3: TGTGCCAGCAGCACCTACCTATTGGACAGAAACACTGAAGCTTTCTTT.

The rearrangement links TRBV7-3 to TRBJ1-1, with a tentative D call TRBD1 (5 bases). Trimming left V 0 bases short and J 4 bases short, with 15 bases between. This CDR3 comprises 16 residues. The germline CDR1 and CDR2 sequences are SGHTA and FQGTGA. The CDR3 protein is CASSLTRGGRATEAFF. CDR3 DNA sequence: TGTGCCAGCAGCTTAACTAGGGGTGGCAGGGCCACTGAAGCTTTCTTT.

The chain uses TRBV7-8 and TRBJ2-3, with 7 bases lining up with TRBD2. Germline CDR1 and CDR2: SGHVS and FQNEAQ. The junction had 7 bases not matched to a gene; V was cut back by 1 base and J by 3 bases. The CDR3 loop spans 16 amino acids. The CDR3 nucleotides are TGTGCCAGCAGCTTAGGGCGGGAGTCTAGAACAGATACGCAGTATTTT. Its protein is CASSLGRESRTDTQYF.

The CDR3 DNA reads TGCGCCAGCAGCTTACCCGGGACAGCCCCACCTAGCTATGGCTACACCTTC. It is translated as CASSLPGTAPPSYGYTF. The chain carries TRBV5-1 and TRBJ1-2; 7 nucleotides agree with TRBD1. Trimming took 2 bases from V and 4 from J; bases not matched to a gene: 14. CDR1 SGHRS and CDR2 YFSETQ come from the germline V gene. The CDR3 loop spans 17 amino acids.

The chain couples TRBV7-8 to TRBJ2-5; 8 bases are a match to TRBD2. V gave up 5 bases and J gave up 3 bases; unmatched junction bases: 11. Germline assignment: CDR1 SGHVS and CDR2 FQNEAQ. CDR3 length: 16 residues. CDR3 DNA: TGTGCCAGCAGCCCAGCAAATAGCGGGAAAGAAGAGACCCAGTACTTC. Protein sequence: CASSPANSGKEETQYF.

This clonotype was observed a few times. The chain has TRBV6-4 and TRBJ2-2, with 7 positions matching TRBD1. Germline assignment: CDR1 MRHNA and CDR2 SNTAGT. The CDR3 is 15 residues long. After removal of 5 bases from V and 1 base from J, the junction contained 4 bases not matched to a gene. CDR3 bases: TGTGCCAGCAGTCGGGGACAGATGAACACCGGGGAGCTGTTTTTT. The encoded protein is CASSRGQMNTGELFF.

J is TRBJ2-5 and V is TRBV28; D ambiguous. The germline gives CDR1 MDHEN, CDR2 SYDVKM. The CDR3 consists of 14 residues. The V end lost 6 bases, the J end lost 2 bases, and 13 bases lay between the germline ends. CDR3 coding DNA: TGTGCCAGCAGATCGGACCCTCTGCAAGAGACCCAGTACTTC. Amino acid sequence: CASRSDPLQETQYF.

Written as DNA, the CDR3 is TGTGCCACCAAATCGGGGGGAGCTAACTATGGCTACACCTTC. This gives the protein CATKSGGANYGYTF. This chain uses TRBV6-5 with TRBJ1-2; D possibly corresponds to TRBD1 (5 bases). Germline values: CDR1 MNHEY, CDR2 SVGAGI. There are 14 residues in the CDR3. Trimming removed 10 bases from V and 0 bases from J, with 15 bases in between.

This clonotype was detected only a few times. The chain combines TRBV7-6 with TRBJ2-5; D unresolved. Trimming pared 0 bases from V and 5 bases from J, leaving 13 bases between. The CDR3 runs to 15 residues. Per germline, CDR1 SGHVS and CDR2 FNYEAQ. The CDR3 here is CASSLALGKTETQYF. The CDR3 DNA is TGTGCCAGCAGCTTAGCGTTGGGGAAGACGGAGACCCAGTACTTC.

The genes are TRBV29-1 and TRBJ2-4, with 10 bases identical to TRBD1. Germline assignment: CDR1 SQVTM and CDR2 ANQGSEA. V gave up 7 bases and J gave up 3 bases; unmatched junction bases: 3. The CDR3 runs to 13 residues. The CDR3 nucleotides read TGCAGCGCAGGGACAGGGGACAAAAACATTCAGTACTTC. Translated: CSAGTGDKNIQYF.

In its sample, this clonotype was seen a few times. The V gene is TRBV29-1, the J gene TRBJ2-3; 9 bases match TRBD1. The CDR3 contains 13 residues. Trimming cost V 6 bases and J 4 bases; bases outside gene matches: 5. From germline, CDR1 is SQVTM and CDR2 ANQGSEA. CDR3 in amino acids: CSVRDREADTQYF. CDR3 in DNA: TGCAGCGTGCGGGACAGGGAAGCAGATACGCAGTATTTT.